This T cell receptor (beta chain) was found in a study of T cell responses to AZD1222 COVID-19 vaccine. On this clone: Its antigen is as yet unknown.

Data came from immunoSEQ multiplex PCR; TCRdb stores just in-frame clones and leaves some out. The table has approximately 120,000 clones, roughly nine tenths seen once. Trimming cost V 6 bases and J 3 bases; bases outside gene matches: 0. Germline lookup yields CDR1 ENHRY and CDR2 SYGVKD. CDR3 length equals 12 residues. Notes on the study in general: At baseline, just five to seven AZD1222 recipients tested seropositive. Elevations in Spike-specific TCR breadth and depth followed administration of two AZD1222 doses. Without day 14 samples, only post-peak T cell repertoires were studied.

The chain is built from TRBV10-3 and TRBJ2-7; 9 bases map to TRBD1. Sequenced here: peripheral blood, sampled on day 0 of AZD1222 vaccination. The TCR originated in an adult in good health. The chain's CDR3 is CAIRDRGYEQYF. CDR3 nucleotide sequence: TGTGCCATCAGGGACAGGGGCTACGAGCAGTACTTC.